One sample yielded the 4 T cell receptor beta chains listed below, sequenced in a study of vaccination and CD4 T cells after COVID-19. Their specific antigens are unknown. The treatment is: approximately 10-day PBMC culture with coronavirus spike peptide pools or control peptides (ViraFEST assay). Oncomine TCR Beta short-read sequencing was applied to DNA from cultured CD4+ T cells. A single record per CDR3 protein comes from TCRdb applying MiXCR to the PCR reads. The sample carries approximately 9,900 distinct CDR3 sequences, about 52% recorded once. Sample: CD4+ T cells from blood, cultured in vitro. These receptors came from a human donor who had recovered from COVID-19.

This clonotype was observed a handful of times. CDR3 sequence reads: CSAQTGSDTGELFF. CDR3 bases: TGCAGTGCCCAGACAGGCTCGGACACCGGGGAGCTGTTTTTT. This chain joins TRBV20-1 and TRBJ2-2; D perhaps matches TRBD1 (6 bases). This CDR3 region has 14 residues. V lost 6 bases to trimming and J lost 3 bases, with 14 bases between them. Looked up from germline, CDR1 is DFQATT and CDR2 is SNEGSKA (reference sequence).

The rearrangement joins TRBV20-1 to TRBJ2-3; no definite D call. The V gene lost 1 base and the J gene lost 2 bases, with 16 bases spanning the gap. CDR3 length: 16 residues. In germline, CDR1 is DFQATT, CDR2 SNEGSKA (reference sequence). CDR3 amino acids: CSARVPKGFNTDTQYF. In nucleotides, the CDR3 is TGCAGTGCTAGAGTCCCTAAAGGGTTCAACACAGATACGCAGTATTTT.

V usage is TRBV6-1 and J usage is TRBJ2-2; a weak D match, TRBD1 (6 bases). Per germline, CDR1 MNHNS and CDR2 SASEGT. The V and J ends lost 5 bases and 5 bases respectively, with 15 bases between them. This CDR3 is built from 15 residues. The CDR3 protein is CASSRPITGTGELFF. CDR3 in DNA: TGTGCCAGCAGTCGACCGATAACAGGGACCGGGGAGCTGTTTTTT.

This clonotype is a singleton in its sample. The CDR3 loop is CASSPQAGNTEAFF. In DNA form, the CDR3 reads TGTGCCAGCTCACCACAGGCGGGTAACACTGAAGCTTTCTTT. The V gene is TRBV18, the J gene TRBJ1-1; unclear D gene. This CDR3 spans 14 amino acids. CDR1 KGHSH and CDR2 LQKENI come from the germline V gene. V shed 1 base and J shed 2 bases, with 8 bases lying between them.